This entry lists 6 T cell receptor beta chains sequenced from one sample in a study of STAT5B mutations in CD4+ large granular lymphocyte leukemia. Using immunoSEQ multiplex PCR, the repertoire was profiled, and TCRdb retains in-frame clones only, with some absent. Of some 38,000 clones listed, over 70% are singletons. The sample was CD4+ T cells from blood buffy coats. Receptor source: a human donor in good health.

This clone has a single count. The sample contains more than one DNA sequence encoding this CDR3. V gene TRBV5-1 combines with J gene TRBJ2-1, with D perhaps TRBD2 (5 bases). Germline CDR1 is SGHRS and CDR2 is YFSETQ. Trimming stripped 0 bases from V and 2 bases from J, with 9 bases between. CDR3 length equals 15 residues. This chain's CDR3 is CASSLELAPYNEQFF. Here the CDR3 DNA reads TGCGCCAGCAGCTTGGAGCTAGCCCCCTACAATGAGCAGTTCTTC.

Comments on this clone: Other DNA sequences in the same sample also yield this CDR3. This rearrangement joins TRBV14 to TRBJ2-5, with D possibly TRBD2 on 6 matching bases. V was cut by 0 bases and J by 0 bases, with 11 bases left in between. The CDR3 runs to 16 residues. Germline V lookup: CDR1 SGHDN, CDR2 FVKESK. This chain's CDR3 is CASSQDRGSHQETQYF. DNA for the CDR3: TGTGCCAGCAGCCAAGATCGGGGGTCCCACCAAGAGACCCAGTACTTC.

This sequence joins TRBV5-5 and TRBJ2-7, with 9 bases identical to TRBD2. The CDR3 has 14 residues. Germline CDR1 and CDR2: SGHKS and YYEKEE (reference sequence). The junction had 5 bases not matched to a gene; V was cut back by 3 bases and J by 4 bases. CDR3 bases: TGTGCCAGCAGCTATAGCGGGAGAGGTTACGAGCAGTACTTC. This codes for CASSYSGRGYEQYF.

The chain joins TRBV27 to TRBJ2-7; D is possibly TRBD2 (6 bases). V lost 5 bases to trimming and J lost 6 bases, with 11 bases between them. Per the germline V gene, CDR1 is MNHEY and CDR2 is SMNVEV (reference sequence). There are 12 residues in the CDR3. CDR3 loop: CASSQRLGEQYF. The CDR3, as DNA: TGTGCCAGCAGTCAACGACTAGGCGAGCAGTACTTC.

J is TRBJ2-5 and V is TRBV5-1, with D maybe TRBD2 (7 bases). Germline values: CDR1 SGHRS, CDR2 YFSETQ. CDR3 length: 16 amino acids. Trimming removed 4 bases from V and 3 bases from J, with 19 bases in between. The CDR3 bases are TGCGCCAGCAGCCCGGATGGGGGGCTAGCGGAAGAGACCCAGTACTTC. Translated: CASSPDGGLAEETQYF.

In DNA form, the CDR3 reads TGTGCCAGCAGCTTAGGGGGGCGCGGGGCGGCTTTCCGGCAGTTCTTC. It is translated as CASSLGGRGAAFRQFF. The gene calls are TRBV7-6 and TRBJ2-1; tentatively, D is TRBD1 or TRBD2 (6 bases each). The CDR3 contains 16 residues. Germline CDR1 reads SGHVS; CDR2 reads FNYEAQ. Trimming cost V 1 base and J 12 bases, with 22 bases left between them.